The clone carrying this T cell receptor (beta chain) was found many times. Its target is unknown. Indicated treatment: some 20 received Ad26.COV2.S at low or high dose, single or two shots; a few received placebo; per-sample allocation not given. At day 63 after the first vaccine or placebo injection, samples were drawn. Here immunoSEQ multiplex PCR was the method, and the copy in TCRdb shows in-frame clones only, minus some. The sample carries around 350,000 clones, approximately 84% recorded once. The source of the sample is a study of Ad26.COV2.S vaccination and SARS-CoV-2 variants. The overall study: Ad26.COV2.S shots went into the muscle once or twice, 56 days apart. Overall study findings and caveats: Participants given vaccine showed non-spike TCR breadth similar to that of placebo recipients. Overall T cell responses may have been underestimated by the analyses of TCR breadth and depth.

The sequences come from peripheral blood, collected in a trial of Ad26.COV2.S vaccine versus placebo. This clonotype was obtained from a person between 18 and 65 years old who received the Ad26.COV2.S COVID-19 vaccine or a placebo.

CDR3 DNA sequence: TGTGCCAGCAGTTACGGACTCTACGAGCAGTACTTC. It translates to CASSYGLYEQYF. V is TRBV6-5 and J is TRBJ2-7; D might be TRBD2 (5 bases). The germline V gene has CDR1 MNHEY and CDR2 SVGAGI. The ends were cut back, 2 bases at V and 3 bases at J, with 5 bases in the middle. CDR3 length: 12 amino acids.